The 14 T cell receptor beta chains in this list originate from one sample, sequenced in a study of cytomegalovirus exposure and HLA in healthy donors (dated by TCRdb to 2015 to 2018). The library was built by means of the immunoSEQ multiplex PCR assay. A mixture of 60 forward primers for TCR Vbeta segments and 13 reverse primers for TCR Jbeta segments was used in the multiplex PCR. Entries here come from immuneACCESS through TCRdb and include only in-frame sequences with V and J called. Some clones fail to appear in such tables; in the studies checked, an unresolved V gene covers under half of the shortfall, and the cause of the remainder is unknown. The sample records about 160,000 clones, 60% to 80% of which are singletons. The ten largest account for roughly 2% of the sample. Input material: PBMCs. These receptors came from a man aged 45-65 years in good health and CMV-seropositive.

This chain connects TRBV5-1 to TRBJ2-7, with TRBD2 identical over 16 bases. The CDR3 loop spans 15 amino acids. V trimming: 7 bases; J trimming: 6 bases; junction bases outside the gene matches: 7. Germline CDR1 is SGHRS and CDR2 is YFSETQ. CDR3 nucleotide sequence: TGCGCCAGCTCGCCGGGACTAGCGGGGGGGCTCGAGCAGTACTTC. The encoded protein is CASSPGLAGGLEQYF.

V and J are TRBV18 and TRBJ1-1; D is uncertain. Deletions cut 3 bases from V and 5 bases from J, with 7 bases between. This CDR3 is built from 12 residues. Per the germline V gene, CDR1 is KGHSH and CDR2 is LQKENI. The CDR3 protein is CASSPTETEAFF. CDR3 sequence (DNA): TGTGCCAGCTCACCCACGGAGACTGAAGCTTTCTTT.

The chain combines TRBV5-6 with TRBJ2-1; the D gene is possibly TRBD1 (6 bases). The CDR3 runs to 13 residues. Germline assignment: CDR1 SGHDT and CDR2 YYEEEE. The V gene lost 0 bases and the J gene lost 11 bases, with 12 bases spanning the gap. For the CDR3, the DNA is TGTGCCAGCAGCTTGGGTGGGGGCTACAAGCAGTTCTTC. This encodes CASSLGGGYKQFF.

This chain joins TRBV28 and TRBJ2-1, with TRBD2 as a possible D gene (6 bases). Germline CDR1 and CDR2: MDHEN and SYDVKM. Trimming stripped 5 bases from V and 7 bases from J, with 21 bases between. CDR3 length equals 16 residues. CDR3 region: CASSPGGGSSRNEQFF. In DNA, the CDR3 is TGTGCCAGCAGTCCCGGGGGTGGCAGTAGTCGGAATGAGCAGTTCTTC. The variable domain in full, with the rest retrieved from reference TRBV28 and TRBJ2-1, is DVKVTQSSRYLVKRTGEKVFLECVQDMDHENMFWYRQDPGLGLRLIYFSYDVKMKEKGDIPEGYSVSREKKERFSLILESASTNQTSMYLCASSPGGGSSRNEQFFGPGTRLTVL.

This chain connects TRBV7-9 to TRBJ1-3, with a weak D call TRBD1 (5 bases). V was cut by 2 bases and J by 8 bases, with 13 bases left in between. CDR1 SEHNR and CDR2 FQNEAQ come from the germline V gene (reference sequence). The CDR3 is 14 residues long. The CDR3 spells CASSLYGGSDTIYF. CDR3 nucleotides: TGTGCCAGCAGCTTATACGGGGGATCGGACACCATATATTTT.

V and J are TRBV7-9 and TRBJ2-7, with D possibly TRBD2 on 6 matching bases. The V gene's germline CDR1 is SEHNR and CDR2 FQNEAQ (reference sequence). Between the trimmed V and J ends, which lost 6 bases and 3 bases, there was a span of 12 bases. The CDR3 is made up of 13 amino acids. The CDR3: CASSSGRIYEQYF. CDR3 coding DNA: TGTGCCAGCAGTTCCGGGAGAATCTACGAGCAGTACTTC.

The V gene is TRBV6-5, the J gene TRBJ2-7; 9 bases agree with TRBD1. This CDR3 spans 15 amino acids. The V segment lost 2 bases and the J segment 4 bases; nucleotides outside the gene matches: 6. Germline V CDR1 and CDR2: MNHEY, SVGAGI. Written as DNA, the CDR3 is TGTGCCAGCAGTTACACAGGACAGGGGTTATACGAGCAGTACTTC. Translated, it gives CASSYTGQGLYEQYF.

The CDR3 protein is CASSHSISGQDNYGYTF. The DNA for the CDR3 is TGTGCCAGTAGTCACTCTATTTCGGGACAGGATAACTATGGCTACACCTTC. The chain joins TRBV19 to TRBJ1-2; 8 nucleotides line up with TRBD1. CDR1 LNHDA and CDR2 SQIVND come from the germline V gene (reference sequence). V gave up 5 bases and J gave up 1 base; unmatched junction bases: 12. The CDR3 extends over 17 amino acids.

The chain couples TRBV7-3 to TRBJ2-5; 16 bases fit TRBD2. Germline loops: CDR1 SGHTA, CDR2 FQGTGA. Unmatched junction bases numbered 14, after V lost 3 bases and J lost 4 bases. CDR3 length: 20 amino acids. For the CDR3, the DNA is TGTGCCAGCAGCTTGCACTTAACCGGGACTAGCGGGGGGGCCCGAGAGACCCAGTACTTC. Its protein product is CASSLHLTGTSGGARETQYF. Filled out from reference TRBV7-3 and TRBJ2-5, the complete variable domain reads GAGVSQTPSNKVTEKGKYVELRCDPISGHTALYWYRQSLGQGPEFLIYFQGTGAADDSGLPNDRFFAVRPEGSVSTLKIQRTERGDSAVYLCASSLHLTGTSGGARETQYFGPGTRLLVL.

The V call is TRBV11-1, the J call TRBJ1-6; TRBD1 matches 7 bases. CDR3 length equals 15 residues. V gave up 5 bases and J gave up 3 bases; unmatched junction bases: 4. Germline assignment: CDR1 SGHAT and CDR2 FQDESV (reference sequence). The CDR3 sequence is CASSKGQLYNSPLHF. Here the CDR3 DNA reads TGTGCCAGCAGCAAGGGACAGCTCTATAATTCACCCCTCCACTTT.

The chain carries TRBV6-5 and TRBJ1-4; a possible D gene is TRBD1 (6 bases). There are 15 residues in the CDR3. Trimming removed 0 bases at V and 8 bases at J, with 13 bases between. Looked up from germline, CDR1 is MNHEY and CDR2 is SVGAGI. The CDR3 reads CASSYSNGRGEKLFF. CDR3 DNA: TGTGCCAGCAGTTACTCGAACGGGAGGGGGGAAAAACTGTTTTTT.

J is TRBJ1-1 and V is TRBV7-2, with D tentatively TRBD1 (5 bases). Germline V gives CDR1 SGHTA, CDR2 FQGNSA. Trimming stripped 1 base from V and 3 bases from J, with 12 bases between. The CDR3 contains 15 residues. For the CDR3, the DNA is TGTGCCAGCAGCTTAGTTACAGGAAGGTACACTGAAGCTTTCTTT. It yields the protein CASSLVTGRYTEAFF.

A few counts support this clone. The chain recombines TRBV18 with TRBJ2-7; the match to TRBD2 covers 7 bases. The CDR3 has 15 amino acids. Looked up from germline, CDR1 is KGHSH and CDR2 is LQKENI. After removal of 2 bases from V and 3 bases from J, the junction contained 7 bases not matched to a gene. The CDR3 bases are TGTGCCAGCTCACCAGCCGACGGGGGGTACTACGAGCAGTACTTC. This gives the protein CASSPADGGYYEQYF. The full variable domain, rest sourced from reference TRBV18 and TRBJ2-7, is NAGVMQNPRHLVRRRGQEARLRCSPMKGHSHVYWYRQLPEEGLKFMVYLQKENIIDESGMPKERFSAEFPKEGPSILRIQQVVRGDSAAYFCASSPADGGYYEQYFGPGTRLTVT.

This rearrangement joins TRBV5-4 to TRBJ2-7; D possibly corresponds to TRBD1 (6 bases). V lost 2 bases and J lost 4, with 7 bases in between. The CDR3 covers 12 residues. The germline gives CDR1 SGHNT, CDR2 YYREEE (reference sequence). The CDR3 spells CASSFDRYEQYF. CDR3 DNA: TGTGCCAGCAGCTTCGACAGGTACGAGCAGTACTTC. Drawing the rest from reference TRBV5-4 and TRBJ2-7, the complete variable domain is ETGVTQSPTHLIKTRGQQVTLRCSSQSGHNTVSWYQQALGQGPQFIFQYYREEENGRGNFPPRFSGLQFPNYSSELNVNALELDDSALYLCASSFDRYEQYFGPGTRLTVT.